The rows below give T cell receptor beta chains drawn from one sample of a study of radiation and T cells in renal cell carcinoma. Method: immunoSEQ multiplex PCR; TCRdb's copy keeps in-frame clones and lacks some. Here the sample spans about 130,000 clones, 81% being singletons. Material: blood, obtained from a patient whose treatment included radiotherapy and nephrectomy. Receptors originate from a woman aged 55-75 years with renal cell carcinoma. The CDR3 runs from the conserved cysteine through the conserved F or W. A D gene is named only where the DNA matches it firmly. Clone size is not always given. Where it is, it says once, few, many or a class for expanded clones.

D,size,J,V,CDR3,DNA
NA,NA,TRBJ2-5,TRBV5-6,CASGTGLQETQYF,TGTGCCAGCGGCACAGGACTGCAAGAGACCCAGTACTTC
NA,NA,TRBJ1-1,TRBV6-6,CASSLGRNTEAFF,TGTGCCAGCAGTTTAGGCAGAAACACTGAAGCTTTCTTT
TRBD1,few,TRBJ1-2,TRBV29-1,CSVEEGTANYGYTF,TGCAGCGTTGAAGAAGGGACAGCTAACTATGGCTACACCTTC
NA,NA,TRBJ1-1,TRBV6-1,CASSLPGIVEAFF,TGTGCCAGCAGTTTGCCAGGCATTGTTGAAGCTTTCTTT
NA,NA,TRBJ2-1,TRBV18,CASSPGGLGEKFF,TGTGCCAGCTCACCGGGAGGACTGGGGGAAAAGTTCTTC
NA,NA,TRBJ2-3,TRBV7-9,CASSLSGSLTDTDTQYF,TGTGCCAGCAGCTTATCGGGTAGCCTTACAGACACAGATACGCAGTATTTT
NA,once,TRBJ2-1,TRBV7-8,CASIRLLSSYNEQFF,TGTGCCAGCATCCGACTTTTAAGCTCCTACAATGAGCAGTTCTTC
TRBD1,NA,TRBJ1-1,TRBV30,CAWSKGQGAAFF,TGTGCCTGGAGTAAGGGACAGGGCGCGGCTTTCTTT
NA,few,TRBJ1-5,TRBV6-1,CASSEDSYSNQPQHF,TGTGCCAGCAGTGAGGACAGTTATAGCAATCAGCCCCAGCATTTT
NA,NA,TRBJ2-7,TRBV27,CASSLAGTYEQYF,TGTGCCAGCAGTTTGGCAGGGACCTACGAGCAGTACTTC
TRBD1,NA,TRBJ1-1,TRBV28,CASSGQGWVETEAFF,TGTGCCAGCAGTGGACAGGGGTGGGTTGAAACTGAAGCTTTCTTT
NA,few,TRBJ1-1,TRBV9,CASSAGGGPIGRAFF,TGTGCCAGCAGCGCCGGCGGGGGGCCCATAGGTAGGGCTTTCTTT
NA,NA,TRBJ1-4,TRBV5-1,CASSSDGATNEKLFF,TGCGCCAGCAGCTCCGACGGTGCAACTAATGAAAAACTGTTTTTT
TRBD2,once,TRBJ2-2,TRBV19,CASSMRFGGSGELFF,TGTGCCAGTAGTATGAGATTCGGGGGGTCCGGGGAGCTGTTTTTT
NA,NA,TRBJ2-7,TRBV6-5,CAIGGGQTYEQYF,TGTGCCATCGGCGGCGGCCAGACATACGAGCAGTACTTC
NA,NA,TRBJ1-1,TRBV5-4,CASRSTGQRTEAFF,TGTGCCAGCAGGTCGACAGGTCAGAGGACTGAAGCTTTCTTT
NA,once,TRBJ1-4,TRBV4-1,CASSQEGQKGEKLFF,TGCGCCAGCAGCCAAGAAGGCCAGAAGGGGGAAAAACTGTTTTTT
NA,once,TRBJ1-6,TRBV10-3,CASSRGQSPLHF,TGTGCCAGCAGCCGTGGACAGTCACCCCTCCACTTT
TRBD2,NA,TRBJ2-3,TRBV2,CASTRLAGGLDTQYF,TGTGCCAGCACCCGACTAGCGGGAGGTTTGGATACGCAGTATTTT
NA,NA,TRBJ1-1,TRBV6-5,CASRGRTFSEAFF,TGTGCCAGCAGAGGAAGGACCTTCTCTGAAGCTTTCTTT
TRBD1,NA,TRBJ1-3,TRBV9,CASSVERGGQGTNTIYF,TGTGCCAGCAGCGTAGAGCGGGGTGGACAGGGGACAAACACCATATATTTT
TRBD2,NA,TRBJ2-3,TRBV28,CASSLQGLAGDTDTQYF,TGTGCCAGCAGTTTACAGGGACTAGCGGGGGACACAGATACGCAGTATTTT
TRBD1,once,TRBJ2-2,TRBV28,CASQAPGGFDTGELFF,TGTGCCAGTCAAGCCCCAGGGGGCTTCGACACCGGGGAGCTGTTTTTT
NA,few,TRBJ2-3,TRBV2,CASTLRGTSTDTQYF,TGTGCCAGCACCCTCAGGGGGACTAGCACAGATACGCAGTATTTT
TRBD1,NA,TRBJ1-2,TRBV2,CASRIGTDYGYTF,TGTGCCAGCAGAATCGGGACAGACTATGGCTACACCTTC
TRBD1,NA,TRBJ2-1,TRBV4-1,CASSQERIGTGNNEQFF,TGCGCCAGCAGCCAAGAGAGGATAGGGACAGGGAACAATGAGCAGTTCTTC
NA,NA,TRBJ1-1,TRBV6-5,CASSPLGAGEAFF,TGTGCCAGCAGTCCTCTGGGGGCTGGTGAAGCTTTCTTT
NA,NA,TRBJ1-1,TRBV6-6,CASTRNMNTEAFF,TGTGCCAGCACCCGAAACATGAACACTGAAGCTTTCTTT
NA,few,TRBJ1-1,TRBV28,CASSPSWGTNTEAFF,TGTGCCAGCAGTCCCTCGTGGGGAACGAACACTGAAGCTTTCTTT
NA,NA,TRBJ2-5,TRBV2,CASSVGQLQETQYF,TGTGCCAGCAGCGTTGGGCAGCTCCAAGAGACCCAGTACTTC
TRBD1,NA,TRBJ2-6,TRBV2,CASKNNRGTFGANVLTF,TGTGCCAGCAAGAACAACAGGGGGACGTTTGGGGCCAACGTCCTGACTTTC
TRBD1,NA,TRBJ2-2,TRBV5-5,CASSLGVTGGATGELFF,TGTGCCAGCAGCTTGGGCGTAACAGGGGGCGCCACCGGGGAGCTGTTTTTT
NA,NA,TRBJ1-2,TRBV28,CATGPSYGYTF,TGTGCTACCGGCCCGTCATATGGCTACACCTTC
NA,NA,TRBJ1-3,TRBV29-1,CSVDEEGNTIYF,TGCAGCGTGGACGAGGAGGGAAACACCATATATTTT
TRBD1,NA,TRBJ2-4,TRBV19,CASRPQGILGLNIQYF,TGTGCCAGTAGACCACAGGGGATTTTGGGGTTAAACATTCAGTACTTC
NA,once,TRBJ1-1,TRBV5-1,CASSSRQTLAEAFF,TGCGCCAGCAGCTCACGACAGACGTTGGCTGAAGCTTTCTTT
TRBD2,NA,TRBJ2-7,TRBV6-1,CASSVPLRGGSYEQYF,TGTGCCAGCAGTGTCCCCTTGCGGGGGGGCTCCTACGAGCAGTACTTC
NA,NA,TRBJ1-5,TRBV29-1,CSVRGVGQPQHF,TGCAGCGTCAGGGGTGTAGGCCAGCCCCAGCATTTT
NA,few,TRBJ2-5,TRBV7-9,CASSGDPSKTQYF,TGTGCCAGCAGCGGGGACCCTTCCAAGACCCAGTACTTC
NA,few,TRBJ2-1,TRBV18,CASSPLPENNEQFF,TGTGCCAGCTCACCACTACCAGAAAACAATGAGCAGTTCTTC
NA,NA,TRBJ2-2,TRBV6-4,CASSDSKGTGELFF,TGTGCCAGCAGTGACTCGAAAGGAACCGGGGAGCTGTTTTTT
TRBD1,NA,TRBJ1-2,TRBV6-1,CASIRTGDPNYGYTF,TGTGCCAGCATTAGGACAGGCGACCCTAACTATGGCTACACCTTC
NA,few,TRBJ1-6,TRBV10-1,CASTPPGGQGSPLHF,TGCGCCAGCACCCCCCCCGGGGGGCAAGGATCACCCCTCCACTTT
TRBD1,NA,TRBJ1-1,TRBV11-2,CASSENRGENTEAFF,TGTGCCAGCAGCGAAAACAGGGGGGAGAACACTGAAGCTTTCTTT
NA,NA,TRBJ2-3,TRBV27,CASSLRGLGTDTQYF,TGTGCCAGCAGTCTTAGAGGGTTAGGAACAGATACGCAGTATTTT
TRBD1,NA,TRBJ1-4,TRBV7-8,CASSLSGGGEHEKLFF,TGTGCCAGCAGCTTATCAGGGGGAGGGGAACATGAAAAACTGTTTTTT
TRBD2,NA,TRBJ2-1,TRBV14,CASSQELARGNEQFF,TGTGCCAGCAGCCAAGAACTAGCGAGGGGCAATGAGCAGTTCTTC
TRBD1,NA,TRBJ2-7,TRBV6-1,CASSDSGFSQGSYEQYF,TGTGCCAGCAGTGACAGCGGCTTTTCACAGGGGTCCTACGAGCAGTACTTC
TRBD2,NA,TRBJ2-3,TRBV4-1,CASSFLAGDTDTQYF,TGCGCCAGCAGCTTCCTGGCGGGGGACACAGATACGCAGTATTTT